This T cell receptor beta chain was observed in a study of T cell responses to AZD1222 COVID-19 vaccine. Study-wide points: No repertoire was sampled before or during the peak T cell response, only after it. Clonal diversity may have been underestimated, and the donors were mostly white British, with more females than males.

Notes on this clone: Its antigen is not known.

The CDR3 runs 11 residues. Germline lookup yields CDR1 MGHDK and CDR2 SYGVNS. Trimming stripped 7 bases from V and 5 bases from J, with 8 bases between. The table came from immunoSEQ multiplex PCR; TCRdb's copy has only in-frame clones and leaves some out. The sample gives 150,000 to 200,000 clones, 90% to 95% of which show up once; about 1.7% is in the top ten. This TCR was sampled from an adult who received the AZD1222 COVID-19 vaccine. This material consisted of peripheral blood, taken 28 days after the second AZD1222 dose. The chain couples TRBV25-1 to TRBJ1-1; possible D gene TRBD1, 6 bases. DNA for the CDR3: TGTGCCAGCATAGGGGGTACTGAAGCTTTCTTT. It encodes CASIGGTEAFF. The full variable domain, with the rest looked up from reference TRBV25-1 and TRBJ1-1, is EADIYQTPRYLVIGTGKKITLECSQTMGHDKMYWYQQDPGMELHLIHYSYGVNSTEKGDLSSESTVSRIRTEHFPLTLESARPSHTSQYLCASIGGTEAFFGQGTRLTVV.